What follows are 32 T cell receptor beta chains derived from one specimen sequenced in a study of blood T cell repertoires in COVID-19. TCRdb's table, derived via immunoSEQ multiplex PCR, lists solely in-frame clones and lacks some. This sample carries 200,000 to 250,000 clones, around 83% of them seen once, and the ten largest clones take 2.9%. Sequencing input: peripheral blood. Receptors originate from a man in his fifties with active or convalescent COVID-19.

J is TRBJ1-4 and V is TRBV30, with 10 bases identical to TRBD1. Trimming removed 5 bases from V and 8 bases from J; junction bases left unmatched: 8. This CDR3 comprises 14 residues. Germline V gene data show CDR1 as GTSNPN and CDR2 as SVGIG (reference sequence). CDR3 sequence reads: CAWRRQGAWEKLFF. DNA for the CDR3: TGTGCCTGGCGACGACAGGGGGCTTGGGAAAAACTGTTTTTT.

In nucleotides, the CDR3 is TGTGCCACCAGTGCCACAGGGGCAGAGACCCAGTACTTC. Translation gives CATSATGAETQYF. V gene TRBV24-1 combines with J gene TRBJ2-5, with TRBD1 identical over 7 bases. Looked up from germline, CDR1 is KGHDR and CDR2 is SFDVKD. There are 13 residues in the CDR3. V lost 5 bases, J lost 4 bases, and 3 bases stayed unmatched.

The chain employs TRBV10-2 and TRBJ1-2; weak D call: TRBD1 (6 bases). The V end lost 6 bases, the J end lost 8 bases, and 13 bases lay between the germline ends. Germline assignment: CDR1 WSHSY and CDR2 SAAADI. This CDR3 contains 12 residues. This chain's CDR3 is CASRDSLGGYTF. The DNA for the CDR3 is TGCGCCAGCAGGGACAGCCTTGGGGGCTACACCTTC.

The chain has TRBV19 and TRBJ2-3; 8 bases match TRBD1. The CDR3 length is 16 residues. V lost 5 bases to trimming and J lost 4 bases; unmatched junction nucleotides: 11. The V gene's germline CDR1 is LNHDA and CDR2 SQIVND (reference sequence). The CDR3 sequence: CASSPPRQGIADTQYF. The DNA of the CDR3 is TGTGCCAGTAGTCCCCCCAGACAGGGGATAGCAGATACGCAGTATTTT.

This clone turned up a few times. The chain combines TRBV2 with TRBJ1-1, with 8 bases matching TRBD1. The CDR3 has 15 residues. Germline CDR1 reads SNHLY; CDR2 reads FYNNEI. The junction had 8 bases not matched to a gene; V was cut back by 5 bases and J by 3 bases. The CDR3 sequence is CASSYSTGDDTEAFF. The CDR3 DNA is TGTGCCAGCAGTTACTCGACAGGGGACGACACTGAAGCTTTCTTT.

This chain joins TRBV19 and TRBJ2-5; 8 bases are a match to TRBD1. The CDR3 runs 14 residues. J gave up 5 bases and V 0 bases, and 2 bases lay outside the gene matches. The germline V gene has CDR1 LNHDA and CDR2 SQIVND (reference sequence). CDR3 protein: CASSIERTGETQYF. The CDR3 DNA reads TGTGCCAGTAGTATAGAGCGGACAGGGGAGACCCAGTACTTC.

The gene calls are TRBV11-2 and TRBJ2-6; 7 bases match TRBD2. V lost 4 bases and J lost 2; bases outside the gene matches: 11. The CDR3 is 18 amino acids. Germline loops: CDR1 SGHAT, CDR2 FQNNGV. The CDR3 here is CASSSVGEGIPGANVLTF. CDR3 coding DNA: TGTGCCAGCAGCTCCGTGGGGGAGGGAATTCCTGGGGCCAACGTCCTGACTTTC.

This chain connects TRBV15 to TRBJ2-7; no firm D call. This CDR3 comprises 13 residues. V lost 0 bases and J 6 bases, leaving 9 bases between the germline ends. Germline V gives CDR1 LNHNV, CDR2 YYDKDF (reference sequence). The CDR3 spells CATSRDPPSEQYF. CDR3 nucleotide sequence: TGTGCCACCAGCAGAGATCCTCCGAGCGAGCAGTACTTC.

The CDR3 sequence is CATMRTANTEAFF. The CDR3 nucleotides read TGTGCCACCATGAGGACAGCCAACACTGAAGCTTTCTTT. The gene calls are TRBV6-5 and TRBJ1-1; TRBD1 might be the D (6 bases). The CDR3 is 13 amino acids. From germline, CDR1 is MNHEY and CDR2 SVGAGI. V lost 10 bases to trimming and J lost 2 bases, with 14 bases between them.

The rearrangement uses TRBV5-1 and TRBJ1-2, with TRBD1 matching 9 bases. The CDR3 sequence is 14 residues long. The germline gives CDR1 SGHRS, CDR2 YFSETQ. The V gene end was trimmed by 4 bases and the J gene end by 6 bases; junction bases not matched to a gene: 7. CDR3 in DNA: TGCGCCAGCAGCGCCGACAGGGGGGTAAATGGCTACACCTTC. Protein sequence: CASSADRGVNGYTF.

This CDR3 reads CASSQEKVNRDTEAFF. DNA of the CDR3: TGCGCCAGCAGCCAAGAGAAAGTAAACAGGGACACTGAAGCTTTCTTT. The J gene is TRBJ1-1, the V gene TRBV4-1; tentatively, D is TRBD1 (6 bases). With 0 bases removed from V and 3 bases from J, the gap between germline ends came to 14 bases. Germline CDR1 reads MGHRA; CDR2 reads YSYEKL. The CDR3 extends over 16 amino acids.

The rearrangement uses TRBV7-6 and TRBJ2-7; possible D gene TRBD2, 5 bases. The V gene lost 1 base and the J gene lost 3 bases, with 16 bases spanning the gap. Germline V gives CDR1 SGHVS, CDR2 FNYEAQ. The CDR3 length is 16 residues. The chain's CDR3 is CASSLGGGSGLYEQYF. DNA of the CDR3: TGTGCCAGCAGCTTAGGAGGTGGGAGTGGTCTCTACGAGCAGTACTTC.

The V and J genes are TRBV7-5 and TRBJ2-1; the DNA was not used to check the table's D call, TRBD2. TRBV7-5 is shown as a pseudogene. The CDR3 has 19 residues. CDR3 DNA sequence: TGTGCCAGAAGCTTCGGCACTAGCGGGACTCCGAGCTCCTACAATGAGCAGTTCTTC. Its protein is CARSFGTSGTPSSYNEQFF.

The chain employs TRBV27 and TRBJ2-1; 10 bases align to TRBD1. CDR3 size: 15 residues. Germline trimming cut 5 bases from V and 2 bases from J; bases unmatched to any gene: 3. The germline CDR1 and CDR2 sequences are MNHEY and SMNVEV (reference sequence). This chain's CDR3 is CASSPGTGAYNEQFF. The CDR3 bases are TGTGCCAGCAGTCCCGGGACAGGGGCCTACAATGAGCAGTTCTTC.

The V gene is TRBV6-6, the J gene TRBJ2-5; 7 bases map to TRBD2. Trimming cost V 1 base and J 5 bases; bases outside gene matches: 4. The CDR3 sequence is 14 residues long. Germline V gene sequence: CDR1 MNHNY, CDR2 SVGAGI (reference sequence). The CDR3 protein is CASSYWGGQETQYF. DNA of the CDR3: TGTGCCAGCAGTTACTGGGGAGGGCAGGAGACCCAGTACTTC.

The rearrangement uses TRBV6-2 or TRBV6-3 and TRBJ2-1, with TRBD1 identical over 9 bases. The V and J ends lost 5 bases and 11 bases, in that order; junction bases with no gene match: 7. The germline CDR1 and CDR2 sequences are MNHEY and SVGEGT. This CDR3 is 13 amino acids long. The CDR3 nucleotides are TGTGCCAGCAGTAGCACAGGGGGCACACAGCAGTTCTTC. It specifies CASSSTGGTQQFF.

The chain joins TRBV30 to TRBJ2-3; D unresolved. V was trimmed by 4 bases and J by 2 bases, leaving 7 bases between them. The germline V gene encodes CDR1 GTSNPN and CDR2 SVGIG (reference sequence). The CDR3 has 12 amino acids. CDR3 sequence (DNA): TGTGCCTGGACAGGTTTCACAGATACGCAGTATTTT. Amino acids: CAWTGFTDTQYF.

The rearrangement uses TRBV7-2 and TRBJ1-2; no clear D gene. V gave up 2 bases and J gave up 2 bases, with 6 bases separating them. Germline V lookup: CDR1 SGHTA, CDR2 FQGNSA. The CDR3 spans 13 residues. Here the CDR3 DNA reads TGTGCCAGCAGCTTAAACGGGAACTATGGCTACACCTTC. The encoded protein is CASSLNGNYGYTF.

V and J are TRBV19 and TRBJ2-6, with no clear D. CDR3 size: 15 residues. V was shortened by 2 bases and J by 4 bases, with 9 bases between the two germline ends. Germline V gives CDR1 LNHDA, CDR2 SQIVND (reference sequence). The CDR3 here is CASSISQLGANVLTF. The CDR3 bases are TGTGCCAGTAGTATATCCCAATTGGGGGCCAACGTCCTGACTTTC. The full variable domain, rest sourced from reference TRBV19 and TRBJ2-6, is DGGITQSPKYLFRKEGQNVTLSCEQNLNHDAMYWYRQDPGQGLRLIYYSQIVNDFQKGDIAEGYSVSREKKESFPLTVTSAQKNPTAFYLCASSISQLGANVLTFGAGSRLTVL.

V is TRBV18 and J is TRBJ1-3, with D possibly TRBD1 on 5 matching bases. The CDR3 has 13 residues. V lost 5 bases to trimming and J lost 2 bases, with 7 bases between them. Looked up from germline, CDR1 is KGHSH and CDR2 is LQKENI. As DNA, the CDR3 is TGTGCCAGCTCAGGGGCGGCTGGAAACACCATATATTTT. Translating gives CASSGAAGNTIYF.

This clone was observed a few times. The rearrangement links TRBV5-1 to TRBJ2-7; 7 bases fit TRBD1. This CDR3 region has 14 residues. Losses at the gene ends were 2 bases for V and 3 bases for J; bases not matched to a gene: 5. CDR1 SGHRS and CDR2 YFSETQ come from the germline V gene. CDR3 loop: CASSFGTAIYEQYF. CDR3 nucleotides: TGCGCCAGCAGCTTCGGGACAGCTATCTACGAGCAGTACTTC.

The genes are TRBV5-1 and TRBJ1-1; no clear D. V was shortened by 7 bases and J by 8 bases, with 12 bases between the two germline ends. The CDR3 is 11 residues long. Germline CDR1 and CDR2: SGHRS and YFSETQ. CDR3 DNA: TGCGCCAGCGTCCTCGGGAGAGAAGCTTTCTTT. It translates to CASVLGREAFF.

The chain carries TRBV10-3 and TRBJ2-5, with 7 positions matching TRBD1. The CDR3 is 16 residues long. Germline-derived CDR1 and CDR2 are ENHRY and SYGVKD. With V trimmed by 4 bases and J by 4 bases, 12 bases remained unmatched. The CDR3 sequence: CAISAGQGDSVETQYF. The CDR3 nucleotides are TGTGCCATCAGTGCTGGCCAGGGGGATTCGGTAGAGACCCAGTACTTC.

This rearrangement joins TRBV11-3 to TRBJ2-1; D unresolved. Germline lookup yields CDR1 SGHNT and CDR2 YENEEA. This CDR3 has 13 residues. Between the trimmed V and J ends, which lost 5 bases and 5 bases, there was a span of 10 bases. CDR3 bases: TGTGCCAGCAGCCAAACTGATGACAATGAGCAGTTCTTC. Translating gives CASSQTDDNEQFF.

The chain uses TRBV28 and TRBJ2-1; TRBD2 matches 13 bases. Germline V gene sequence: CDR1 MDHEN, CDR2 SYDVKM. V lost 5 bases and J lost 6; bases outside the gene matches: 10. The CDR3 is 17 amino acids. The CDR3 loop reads CASSLHTGLAGSNEQFF. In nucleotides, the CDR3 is TGTGCCAGCAGTCTACACACGGGACTAGCGGGATCCAATGAGCAGTTCTTC.

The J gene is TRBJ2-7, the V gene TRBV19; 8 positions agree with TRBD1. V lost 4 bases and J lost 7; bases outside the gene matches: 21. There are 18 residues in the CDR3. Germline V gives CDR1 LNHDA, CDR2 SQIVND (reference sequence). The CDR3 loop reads CASSSYRQSDRAPWEQYF. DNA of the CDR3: TGTGCCAGTAGTAGCTATCGTCAGTCGGACAGGGCACCATGGGAGCAGTACTTC.

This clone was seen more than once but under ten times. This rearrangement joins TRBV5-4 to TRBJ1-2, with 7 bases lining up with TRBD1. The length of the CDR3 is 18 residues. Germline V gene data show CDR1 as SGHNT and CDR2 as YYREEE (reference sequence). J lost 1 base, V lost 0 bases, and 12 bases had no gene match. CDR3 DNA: TGTGCCAGCAGCTTGGCCCCCCCTACAGGGGCTGGTAACTATGGCTACACCTTC. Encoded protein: CASSLAPPTGAGNYGYTF.

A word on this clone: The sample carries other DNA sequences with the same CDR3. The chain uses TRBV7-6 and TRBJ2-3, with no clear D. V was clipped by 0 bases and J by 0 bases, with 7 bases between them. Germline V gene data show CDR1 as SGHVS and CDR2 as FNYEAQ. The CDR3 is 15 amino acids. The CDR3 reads CASSLAGASTDTQYF. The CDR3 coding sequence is TGTGCCAGCAGCTTAGCAGGAGCGAGCACAGATACGCAGTATTTT.

CDR3 sequence reads: CAISPPGLNTEAFF. The CDR3 DNA follows: TGTGCCATCAGCCCCCCAGGCCTTAACACTGAAGCTTTCTTT. The rearrangement joins TRBV10-3 to TRBJ1-1; D call uncertain. Trimming removed 6 bases from V and 2 bases from J, with 13 bases in between. The germline V gene encodes CDR1 ENHRY and CDR2 SYGVKD. The CDR3 consists of 14 residues.

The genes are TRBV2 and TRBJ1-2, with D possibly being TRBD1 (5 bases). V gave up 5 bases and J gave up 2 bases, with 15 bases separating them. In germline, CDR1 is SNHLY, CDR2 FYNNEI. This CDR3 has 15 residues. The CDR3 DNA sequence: TGTGCCAGCAGTCTAAGACAGCTGACCAACTATGGCTACACCTTC. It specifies CASSLRQLTNYGYTF.

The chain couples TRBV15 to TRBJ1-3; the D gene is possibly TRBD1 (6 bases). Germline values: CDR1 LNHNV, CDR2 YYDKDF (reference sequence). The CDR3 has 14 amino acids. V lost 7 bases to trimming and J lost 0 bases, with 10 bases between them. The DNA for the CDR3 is TGTGCCACCACGCGAGGGGGCTCTGGAAACACCATATATTTT. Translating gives CATTRGGSGNTIYF.

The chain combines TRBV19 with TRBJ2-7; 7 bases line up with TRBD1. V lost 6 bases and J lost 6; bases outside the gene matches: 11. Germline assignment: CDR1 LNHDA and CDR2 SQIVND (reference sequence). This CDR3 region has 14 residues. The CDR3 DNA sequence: TGTGCCAGTAGCCGACCGGGACAGACCATCGAGCAGTACTTC. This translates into CASSRPGQTIEQYF.